What follows are 9 T cell receptor beta chains derived from one specimen sequenced in a study of response to subunit inactivated influenza vaccine. MiXCR was run by TCRdb on the RT-PCR reads, yielding one entry per CDR3 protein. The sample contains 550,000 to 800,000 distinct CDR3 sequences, around 14% of which appear only once. This specimen was PBMCs from blood, taken 14 to 15 days before vaccination. Receptors originate from a man between 50 and 59 years old who received an inactivated influenza vaccine.

V and J are TRBV24-1 and TRBJ2-1; 10 bases align to TRBD2. Germline-derived CDR1 and CDR2 are KGHDR and SFDVKD. With 1 base clipped from V and 4 bases from J, the junction kept 3 bases outside the gene matches. CDR3 length: 16 residues. The CDR3 region is CATSDFTSGAYNEQFF. The CDR3 DNA reads as TGTGCCACCAGTGATTTCACTAGCGGGGCATACAATGAGCAGTTCTTC.

The rearrangement links TRBV28 to TRBJ2-1; D is unclear. With 3 bases removed from V and 5 bases from J, the gap between germline ends came to 14 bases. The CDR3 is 15 amino acids. Germline CDR1 and CDR2: MDHEN and SYDVKM. DNA for the CDR3: TGTGCCAGCAGTTTCCCTATGAGGCCCGACAATGAGCAGTTCTTC. This translates into CASSFPMRPDNEQFF.

The chain recombines TRBV20-1 with TRBJ2-5, with 8 bases matching TRBD2. The CDR3 is 14 residues long. Trimming at V came to 1 base and at J to 0 bases, leaving 1 base not matched to a gene. Germline V gene data show CDR1 as DFQATT and CDR2 as SNEGSKA (reference sequence). The CDR3 DNA sequence: TGCAGTGCTAGAGCTAGCGGGTACCAAGAGACCCAGTACTTC. Translation: CSARASGYQETQYF.

This clonotype showed up just a few times. The chain is built from TRBV24-1 and TRBJ2-1; D gene unclear. The germline gives CDR1 KGHDR, CDR2 SFDVKD. V lost 8 bases to trimming and J lost 1 base, with 8 bases between them. The CDR3 has 13 amino acids. The DNA for the CDR3 is TGTGCCACCACGTCAGGATCCTACAATGAGCAGTTCTTC. This gives the protein CATTSGSYNEQFF.

A few counts support this clonotype. The chain combines TRBV7-9 with TRBJ2-7; TRBD1 matches at 7 bases. Germline V gives CDR1 SEHNR, CDR2 FQNEAQ (reference sequence). V shed 4 bases and J 0 bases; nucleotides not matched to a gene: 9. The CDR3 is 16 amino acids. In nucleotides, the CDR3 is TGTGCCAGCAGCTCCTTCCTTTGGACAGGCTCCTACGAGCAGTACTTC. It codes for CASSSFLWTGSYEQYF.

This clonotype was found many times. This sequence joins TRBV29-1 and TRBJ2-7, with D unresolved. CDR3 size: 13 residues. Trimming took 5 bases from V and 0 from J, leaving 11 bases between them. Germline V gene data show CDR1 as SQVTM and CDR2 as ANQGSEA. For the CDR3, the DNA is TGCAGCGTTTCGGACGCGATCTCCTACGAGCAGTACTTC. It translates to CSVSDAISYEQYF.

The chain uses TRBV6-1 and TRBJ1-1; maybe TRBD1 (6 bases). Germline lookup yields CDR1 MNHNS and CDR2 SASEGT. CDR3 length equals 19 residues. Trimming cost V 6 bases and J 2 bases, with 28 bases left between them. In nucleotides, the CDR3 is TGTGCCAGCAGAAGACAACCGCGGGAGGGAAGGGGGAAAAACACTGAAGCTTTCTTT. Translated: CASRRQPREGRGKNTEAFF.

This clonotype was counted between two and nine times. The chain links TRBV13 to TRBJ2-1; either TRBD1 or TRBD2 may fit D (5 bases each). The CDR3 sequence is 14 residues long. Germline loops: CDR1 PRHDT, CDR2 FYEKMQ (reference sequence). Deletions cut 4 bases from V and 5 bases from J, with 12 bases between. CDR3 in DNA: TGTGCCAGCAGCTACGCCGGGACCAACAATGAGCAGTTCTTC. Protein product: CASSYAGTNNEQFF.

Only a few counts were recorded for this clonotype. The chain recombines TRBV7-2 with TRBJ2-1; D unresolved. Trimming took off 7 bases at V and 5 bases at J, with 12 bases between the two ends. Germline lookup yields CDR1 SGHTA and CDR2 FQGNSA. There are 13 residues in the CDR3. The CDR3 DNA reads as TGTGCCAGCAAAATCGGTGGGCACAATGAGCAGTTCTTC. Translation: CASKIGGHNEQFF. Looking up the rest from reference TRBV7-2 and TRBJ2-1 gives the full variable domain: GAGVSQSPSNKVTEKGKDVELRCDPISGHTALYWYRQSLGQGLEFLIYFQGNSAPDKSGLPSDRFSAERTGGSVSTLTIQRTQQEDSAVYLCASKIGGHNEQFFGPGTRLTVL.